These 18 T cell receptor beta chains came from one sample sequenced in a study of blood T cells in healthy people across ages. A second PCR of 7 to 11 cycles used a sample-barcoded 5' primer and a J-beta primer mix. One entry per CDR3 protein results from TCRdb running MiXCR on the 5' RACE reads. The sample shows about a million distinct CDR3 sequences, roughly 50% of them seen only once. The sample consisted of blood. Receptors were obtained from an older woman in good health.

V and J are TRBV3-1 and TRBJ2-1, with D maybe TRBD1 (5 bases). The V gene lost 0 bases and the J gene lost 5 bases, with 11 bases spanning the gap. Germline assignment: CDR1 LGHDT and CDR2 YNNKEL (reference sequence). The CDR3 contains 15 residues. CDR3 loop: CASSQEGLVHNEQFF. The CDR3 DNA reads TGTGCCAGCAGCCAAGAGGGGCTAGTACACAATGAGCAGTTCTTC.

As DNA, the CDR3 is TGCAGTGCTAGCTCTTGGAACAGGGGCCTCAATACGCAGTATTTT. It is translated as CSASSWNRGLNTQYF. The J gene is TRBJ2-3, the V gene TRBV20-1, with 7 positions matching TRBD1. The germline V gene has CDR1 DFQATT and CDR2 SNEGSKA (reference sequence). The CDR3 extends over 15 amino acids. V was pared by 3 bases and J by 7 bases, with 13 bases of the junction left unmatched.

The V call is TRBV10-3, the J call TRBJ1-2; a weak D match, TRBD1 (6 bases). Germline CDR1 reads ENHRY; CDR2 reads SYGVKD. Deletions cut 4 bases from V and 1 base from J, with 19 bases between. The CDR3 runs 17 residues. CDR3 nucleotide sequence: TGTGCCATCAGTGCCGAACAGGGCCGGCTGAATAACTATGGCTACACCTTC. Its protein is CAISAEQGRLNNYGYTF.

The genes are TRBV11-2 and TRBJ1-2; D is ambiguous. CDR1 SGHAT and CDR2 FQNNGV come from the germline V gene. This CDR3 has 13 residues. V was clipped by 1 base and J by 6 bases, with 9 bases between them. CDR3 in amino acids: CASSLVGQDGYTF. The CDR3 DNA sequence: TGTGCCAGCAGCTTAGTGGGCCAGGATGGCTACACCTTC.

This chain uses TRBV7-2 with TRBJ2-7; D might be TRBD1 (6 bases). The CDR3 extends over 13 amino acids. Germline V gene sequence: CDR1 SGHTA, CDR2 FQGNSA. Deletions cut 4 bases from V and 5 bases from J, with 12 bases between. The DNA for the CDR3 is TGTGCCAGCAGCTCGACACAGGGAAACGAGCAGTACTTC. Protein product: CASSSTQGNEQYF.

A note on this clonotype: A much larger clone lies a single base off, so this may be a read error. The chain links TRBV29-1 to TRBJ2-4, with a weak D call TRBD2 (5 bases). There are 13 residues in the CDR3. CDR1 and CDR2 from the germline V gene are SQVTM and ANQGSEA. The V end was cut by 2 bases, the J end by 9 bases, with 14 bases between. In DNA, the CDR3 is TGCAGCGTTGAACGTAGCGAAGGAACCATTCAGTACTTC. Residues: CSVERSEGTIQYF.

The chain uses TRBV25-1 and TRBJ1-1; D gene uncertain. Germline V gene lookup returns CDR1 MGHDK and CDR2 SYGVNS. The CDR3 has 11 residues. Between the trimmed V and J ends, which lost 1 base and 9 bases, there was a span of 6 bases. CDR3 loop: CASSESVQAFF. CDR3 nucleotide sequence: TGTGCCAGCAGTGAATCCGTTCAAGCTTTCTTT.

The chain joins TRBV11-2 to TRBJ2-7, with 7 bases that match TRBD1. CDR1 is SGHAT and CDR2 is FQNNGV in the germline V gene. With 5 bases clipped from V and 3 bases from J, the junction kept 10 bases outside the gene matches. The CDR3 consists of 15 residues. The CDR3 reads CASSQETGQFYEQYF. The CDR3 nucleotides read TGTGCCAGCAGCCAAGAGACGGGACAGTTCTACGAGCAGTACTTC.

This chain links TRBV3-1 with TRBJ2-7; D unresolved. The V end was cut by 4 bases, the J end by 4 bases, with 17 bases between. The CDR3 spans 15 residues. Germline CDR1 reads LGHDT; CDR2 reads YNNKEL (reference sequence). CDR3 protein: CASSRRRSRGYEQYF. The CDR3, as DNA: TGTGCCAGCAGCCGACGGCGCTCCCGTGGTTACGAGCAGTACTTC.

This clonotype was observed a single time. This sequence joins TRBV7-9 and TRBJ2-2; 8 nucleotides match TRBD2. Germline CDR1 reads SEHNR; CDR2 reads FQNEAQ (reference sequence). CDR3 length: 15 residues. The trim removed 3 bases at V and 3 bases at J, leaving 3 bases unmatched. In DNA, the CDR3 is TGTGCCAGCAGCTTTGGTAGCGGGGACACCGGGGAGCTGTTTTTT. Protein: CASSFGSGDTGELFF.

This clonotype was counted only a few times. The chain couples TRBV2 to TRBJ2-7; D is unresolved. CDR3 length equals 14 residues. The germline CDR1 and CDR2 sequences are SNHLY and FYNNEI. Trimming pared 3 bases from V and 5 bases from J, leaving 14 bases between. The CDR3 spells CASSDGTRRHEQYF. The CDR3, as DNA: TGTGCCAGCAGTGACGGAACTCGGCGGCACGAGCAGTACTTC.

J is TRBJ2-2 and V is TRBV19, with D possibly being TRBD2 (5 bases). Trimming took off 3 bases at V and 3 bases at J, with 20 bases between the two ends. Germline V lookup: CDR1 LNHDA, CDR2 SQIVND (reference sequence). This CDR3 spans 18 amino acids. CDR3 sequence: CASSIPPGRRFYTGELFF. CDR3 nucleotides: TGTGCCAGTAGTATCCCACCGGGAAGGCGGTTCTACACCGGGGAGCTGTTTTTT.

The V gene is TRBV18, the J gene TRBJ2-4; D may correspond to TRBD1 or TRBD2 (5 bases each). The closer fit of TRBJ2-7 to the DNA end suggests the J call may be wrong. The CDR3 loop spans 16 amino acids. Germline V gene data show CDR1 as KGHSH and CDR2 as LQKENI. The CDR3 DNA reads as TGTGCCAGCTCACCCGGAGGATGGGGACGGCAATACGAGCAGTACTTC. It codes for CASSPGGWGRQYEQYF.

This clonotype came up a few times. This sequence joins TRBV7-2 and TRBJ2-7; 9 bases map to TRBD1. The J call may be faulty, since TRBJ2-5 better matches the DNA end. The germline V gene encodes CDR1 SGHTA and CDR2 FQGNSA. CDR3 length equals 19 residues. The DNA of the CDR3 is TGTGCCAGCAGCTTAATCCCCGGGACAGGGAATTTCTTCGTGGAGACCCAGTACTTC. It codes for CASSLIPGTGNFFVETQYF.

V is TRBV18 and J is TRBJ2-3, with D perhaps TRBD2 (5 bases). Germline CDR1 reads KGHSH; CDR2 reads LQKENI. The CDR3 sequence is 15 residues long. Trimming pared 1 base from V and 2 bases from J, leaving 10 bases between. CDR3 sequence: CASSPQAASTDTQYF. The CDR3 DNA is TGTGCCAGCTCACCACAAGCGGCCTCCACAGATACGCAGTATTTT.

V is TRBV11-2 and J is TRBJ2-4; 8 bases align to TRBD1. The CDR3 length is 20 residues. Germline V gives CDR1 SGHAT, CDR2 FQNNGV. J was trimmed by 0 bases and V by 4 bases; bases with no gene match: 17. The CDR3 DNA sequence: TGTGCCAGCAGCTCGGAGGACAGGGTTCGAAAGACAAGAGCCAAAAACATTCAGTACTTC. Translated, it gives CASSSEDRVRKTRAKNIQYF.

This clonotype occurred a few times. The rearrangement uses TRBV29-1 and TRBJ2-7; TRBD2 aligns across 8 bases. This CDR3 contains 13 residues. Germline values: CDR1 SQVTM, CDR2 ANQGSEA. V dropped 7 bases and J dropped 3; count of bases not matched to a gene: 8. The DNA of the CDR3 is TGCAGCGCTGCGACTAGCGTGAACTACGAGCAGTACTTC. This encodes CSAATSVNYEQYF.

About this clonotype itself: An end of the junction does not agree with germline; a read error may underlie this. This chain connects TRBV18 to TRBJ1-1; tentative D call: TRBD1 (6 bases). Germline V gene sequence: CDR1 KGHSH, CDR2 LQKENI. The CDR3 loop spans 13 amino acids. This chain's CDR3 is CASSSGENAEAFF. CDR3 DNA: TGTGCCAGCTCCTCAGGGGAGAACGCTGAAGCTTTCTTT.